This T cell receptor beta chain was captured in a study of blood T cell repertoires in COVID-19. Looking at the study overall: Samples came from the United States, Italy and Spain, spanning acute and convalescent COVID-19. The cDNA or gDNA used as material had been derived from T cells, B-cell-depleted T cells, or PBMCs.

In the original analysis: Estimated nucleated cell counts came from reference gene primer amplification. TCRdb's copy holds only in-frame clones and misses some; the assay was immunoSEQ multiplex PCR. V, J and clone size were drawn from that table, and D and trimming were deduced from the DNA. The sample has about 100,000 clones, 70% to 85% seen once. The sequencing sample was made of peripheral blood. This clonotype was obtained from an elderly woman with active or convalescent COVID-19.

CDR3 protein: CASSIVTGAAPDGQPQHF. The DNA for the CDR3 is TGTGCCAGTAGTATAGTCACAGGGGCGGCCCCGGACGGTCAGCCCCAGCATTTT. V usage is TRBV19 and J usage is TRBJ1-5, with TRBD1 matching 7 bases. V lost 1 base to trimming and J lost 6 bases; unmatched junction nucleotides: 15. The CDR3 spans 18 residues. Germline V gives CDR1 LNHDA, CDR2 SQIVND (reference sequence).